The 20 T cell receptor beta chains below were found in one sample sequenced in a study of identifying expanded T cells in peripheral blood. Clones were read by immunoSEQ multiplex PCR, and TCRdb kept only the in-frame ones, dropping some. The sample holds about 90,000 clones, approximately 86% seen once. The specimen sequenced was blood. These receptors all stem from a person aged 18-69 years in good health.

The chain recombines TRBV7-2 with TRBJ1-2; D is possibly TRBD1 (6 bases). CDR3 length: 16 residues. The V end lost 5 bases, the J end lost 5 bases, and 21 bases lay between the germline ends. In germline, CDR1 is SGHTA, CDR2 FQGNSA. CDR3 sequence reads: CASSPRGGGREYGYTF. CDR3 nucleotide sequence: TGTGCCAGCAGCCCCCGAGGGGGGGGGCGCGAGTATGGCTACACCTTC. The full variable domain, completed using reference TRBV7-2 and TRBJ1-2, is GAGVSQSPSNKVTEKGKDVELRCDPISGHTALYWYRQSLGQGLEFLIYFQGNSAPDKSGLPSDRFSAERTGGSVSTLTIQRTQQEDSAVYLCASSPRGGGREYGYTFGSGTRLTVV.

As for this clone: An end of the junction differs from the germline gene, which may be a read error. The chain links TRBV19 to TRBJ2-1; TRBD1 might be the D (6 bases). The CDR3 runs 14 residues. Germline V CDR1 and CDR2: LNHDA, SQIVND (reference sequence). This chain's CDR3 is CASSIRTAKNGQFF. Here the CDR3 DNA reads TGTGCCAGTAGTATCAGGACAGCCAAAAATGGGCAGTTCTTC.

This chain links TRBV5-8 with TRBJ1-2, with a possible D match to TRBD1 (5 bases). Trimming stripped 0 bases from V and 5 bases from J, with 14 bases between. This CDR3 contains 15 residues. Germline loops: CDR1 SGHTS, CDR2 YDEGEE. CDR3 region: CASSLEGLSWYGYTF. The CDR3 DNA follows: TGTGCCAGCAGCTTGGAGGGGCTCTCGTGGTATGGCTACACCTTC.

The CDR3 DNA sequence: TGTGCCAGCAGCCCACTTCAGGGCGGTAGAACCTACGAGCAGTACTTC. It is translated as CASSPLQGGRTYEQYF. V gene TRBV7-6 combines with J gene TRBJ2-7, with a possible D match to TRBD1 (5 bases). Trimming took off 5 bases at V and 2 bases at J, with 19 bases between the two ends. The germline V gene encodes CDR1 SGHVS and CDR2 FNYEAQ. The CDR3 covers 16 residues.

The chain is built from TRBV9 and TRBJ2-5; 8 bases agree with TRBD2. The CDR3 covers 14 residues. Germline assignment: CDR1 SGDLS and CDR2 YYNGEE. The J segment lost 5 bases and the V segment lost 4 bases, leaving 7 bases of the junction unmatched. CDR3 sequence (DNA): TGTGCCAGCAGCCCCCCGACGGGGGGGGAGACCCAGTACTTC. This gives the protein CASSPPTGGETQYF.

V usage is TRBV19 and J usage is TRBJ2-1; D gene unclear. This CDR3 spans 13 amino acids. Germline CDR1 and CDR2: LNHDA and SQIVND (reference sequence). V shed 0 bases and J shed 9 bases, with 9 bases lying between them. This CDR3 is CASSIDRIAEQFF. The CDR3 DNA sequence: TGTGCCAGTAGTATAGACCGAATCGCTGAGCAGTTCTTC.

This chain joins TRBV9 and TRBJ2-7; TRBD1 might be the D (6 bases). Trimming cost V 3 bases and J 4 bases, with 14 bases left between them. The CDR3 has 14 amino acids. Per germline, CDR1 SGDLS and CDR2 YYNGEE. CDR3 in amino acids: CASSGTEEWYEQYF. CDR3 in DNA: TGTGCCAGCAGCGGGACAGAGGAGTGGTACGAGCAGTACTTC.

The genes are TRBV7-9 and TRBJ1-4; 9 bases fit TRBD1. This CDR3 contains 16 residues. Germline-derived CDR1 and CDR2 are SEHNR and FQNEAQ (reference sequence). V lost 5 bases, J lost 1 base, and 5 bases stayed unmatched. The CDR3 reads CASSTGGAGTNEKLFF. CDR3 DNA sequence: TGTGCCAGCAGCACAGGGGGCGCGGGAACTAATGAAAAACTGTTTTTT.

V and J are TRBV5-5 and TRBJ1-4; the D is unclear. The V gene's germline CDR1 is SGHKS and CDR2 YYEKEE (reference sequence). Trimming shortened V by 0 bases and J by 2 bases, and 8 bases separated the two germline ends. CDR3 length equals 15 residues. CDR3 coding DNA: TGTGCCAGCAGCTTGGTAGTGACGACTAATGAAAAACTGTTTTTT. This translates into CASSLVVTTNEKLFF.

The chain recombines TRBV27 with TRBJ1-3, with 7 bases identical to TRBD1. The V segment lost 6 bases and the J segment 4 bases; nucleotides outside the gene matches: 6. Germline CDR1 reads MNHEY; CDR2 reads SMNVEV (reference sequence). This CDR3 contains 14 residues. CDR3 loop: CASSRQGDGNTIYF. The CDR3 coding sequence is TGTGCCAGCAGCAGACAGGGAGACGGAAACACCATATATTTT.

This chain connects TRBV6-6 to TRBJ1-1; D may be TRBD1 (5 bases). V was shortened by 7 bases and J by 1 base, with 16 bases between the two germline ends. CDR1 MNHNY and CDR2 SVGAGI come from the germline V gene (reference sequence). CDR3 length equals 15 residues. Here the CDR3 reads CASIPRAGTNTEAFF. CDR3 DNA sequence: TGTGCCAGCATCCCACGGGCAGGGACGAACACTGAAGCTTTCTTT.

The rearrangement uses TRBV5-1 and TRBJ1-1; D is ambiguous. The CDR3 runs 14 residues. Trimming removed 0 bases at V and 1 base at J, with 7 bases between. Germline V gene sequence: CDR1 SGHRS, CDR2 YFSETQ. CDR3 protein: CASSLDTGNTEAFF. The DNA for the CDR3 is TGCGCCAGCAGCTTGGACACCGGGAACACTGAAGCTTTCTTT.

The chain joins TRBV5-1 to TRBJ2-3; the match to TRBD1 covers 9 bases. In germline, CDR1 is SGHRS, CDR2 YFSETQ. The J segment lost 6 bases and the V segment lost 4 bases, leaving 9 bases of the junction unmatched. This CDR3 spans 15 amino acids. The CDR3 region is CASSDSGTGTDTQYF. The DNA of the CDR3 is TGCGCCAGCAGCGACTCCGGGACAGGGACGGATACGCAGTATTTT.

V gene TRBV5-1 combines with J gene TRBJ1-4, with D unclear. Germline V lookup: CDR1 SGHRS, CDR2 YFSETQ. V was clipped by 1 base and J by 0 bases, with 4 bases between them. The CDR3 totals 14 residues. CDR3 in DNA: TGCGCCAGCAGCTTGTTACCAACTAATGAAAAACTGTTTTTT. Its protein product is CASSLLPTNEKLFF.

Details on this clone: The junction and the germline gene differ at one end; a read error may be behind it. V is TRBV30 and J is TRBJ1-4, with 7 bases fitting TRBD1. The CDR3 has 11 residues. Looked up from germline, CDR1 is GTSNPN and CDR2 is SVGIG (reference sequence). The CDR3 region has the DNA TGTGCCTGGAATCTAGCGGACAGGACACTTTTT. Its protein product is CAWNLADRTLF.

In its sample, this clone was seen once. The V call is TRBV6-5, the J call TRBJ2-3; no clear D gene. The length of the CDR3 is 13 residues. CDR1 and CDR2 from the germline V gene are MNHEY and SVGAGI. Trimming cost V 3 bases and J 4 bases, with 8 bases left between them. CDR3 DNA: TGTGCCAGCAGTTATTTTGGGGCAGATACGCAGTATTTT. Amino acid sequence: CASSYFGADTQYF.

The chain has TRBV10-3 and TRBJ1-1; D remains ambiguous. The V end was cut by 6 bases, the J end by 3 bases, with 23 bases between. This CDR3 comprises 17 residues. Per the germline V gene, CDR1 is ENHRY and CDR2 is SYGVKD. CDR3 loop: CAISSGPIWEMHTEAFF. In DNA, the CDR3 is TGTGCCATCAGCTCCGGACCTATTTGGGAGATGCACACTGAAGCTTTCTTT.

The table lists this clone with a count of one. The CDR3 DNA follows: TGTGCCAGCAGCTCCTATAGCTCCTACAATGAGCAGTTCTTC. It is translated as CASSSYSSYNEQFF. V usage is TRBV7-9 and J usage is TRBJ2-1; no clear D gene. V dropped 4 bases and J dropped 0 bases, with 7 bases sitting between them. Germline V gives CDR1 SEHNR, CDR2 FQNEAQ (reference sequence). The CDR3 spans 14 residues.

This CDR3 reads CASSQERLNQPQHF. The CDR3 DNA reads as TGCGCCAGCAGTCAGGAAAGATTAAATCAGCCCCAGCATTTT. This chain joins TRBV23-1 and TRBJ1-5, with D unclear. TRBV23-1 is an ORF, and what it does is uncertain. V was cut by 3 bases and J by 4 bases, with 10 bases left in between. The CDR3 covers 14 residues.

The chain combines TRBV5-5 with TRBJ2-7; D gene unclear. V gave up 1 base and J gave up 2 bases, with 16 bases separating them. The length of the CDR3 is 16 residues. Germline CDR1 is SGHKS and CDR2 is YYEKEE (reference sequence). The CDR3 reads CASSLTMGRPTYEQYF. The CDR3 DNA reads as TGTGCCAGCAGCTTGACGATGGGCAGGCCAACCTACGAGCAGTACTTC.